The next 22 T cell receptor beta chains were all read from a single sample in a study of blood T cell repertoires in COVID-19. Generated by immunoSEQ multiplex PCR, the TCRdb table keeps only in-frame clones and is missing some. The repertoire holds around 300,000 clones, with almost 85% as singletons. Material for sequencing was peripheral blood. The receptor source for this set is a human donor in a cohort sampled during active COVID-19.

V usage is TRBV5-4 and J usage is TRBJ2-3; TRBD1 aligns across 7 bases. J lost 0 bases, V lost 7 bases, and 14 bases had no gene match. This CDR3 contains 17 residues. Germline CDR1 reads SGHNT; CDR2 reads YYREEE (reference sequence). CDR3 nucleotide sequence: TGTGCCAGCTATTATCTGACAGGGCTTTCTAGCACAGATACGCAGTATTTT. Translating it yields CASYYLTGLSSTDTQYF.

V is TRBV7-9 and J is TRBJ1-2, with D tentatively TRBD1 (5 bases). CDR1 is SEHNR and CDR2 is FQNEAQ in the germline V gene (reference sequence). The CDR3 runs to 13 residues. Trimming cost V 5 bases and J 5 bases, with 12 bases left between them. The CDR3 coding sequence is TGTGCCAGCAGCCATCAGGGATGGTATGGCTACACCTTC. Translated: CASSHQGWYGYTF. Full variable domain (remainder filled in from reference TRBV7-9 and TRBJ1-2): DTGVSQNPRHKITKRGQNVTFRCDPISEHNRLYWYRQTLGQGPEFLTYFQNEAQLEKSRLLSDRFSAERPKGSFSTLEIQRTEQGDSAMYLCASSHQGWYGYTFGSGTRLTVV.

CDR3 loop: CASSHIQVPPGSGANVLTF. CDR3 nucleotides: TGTGCCAGCTCACACATACAGGTCCCTCCTGGCTCTGGGGCCAACGTCCTGACTTTC. J is TRBJ2-6 and V is TRBV18, with D tentatively TRBD1 (5 bases). This CDR3 is 19 amino acids long. Trimming left V 4 bases short and J 0 bases short, with 19 bases between. Germline CDR1 and CDR2: KGHSH and LQKENI.

For the CDR3, the DNA is TGTGCCAGCAGTTCTACGACAGGGGGCGCCGAGCAGTACTTC. Residues: CASSSTTGGAEQYF. V gene TRBV25-1 combines with J gene TRBJ2-7; TRBD1 matches 10 bases. Trimming removed 5 bases from V and 6 bases from J; junction bases left unmatched: 7. The CDR3 covers 14 residues. The germline gives CDR1 MGHDK, CDR2 SYGVNS.

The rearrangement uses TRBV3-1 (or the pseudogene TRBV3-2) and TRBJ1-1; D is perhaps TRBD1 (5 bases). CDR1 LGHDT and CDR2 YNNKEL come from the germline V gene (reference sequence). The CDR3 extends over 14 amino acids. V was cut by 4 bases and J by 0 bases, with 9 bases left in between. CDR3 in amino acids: CASSRGGMNTEAFF. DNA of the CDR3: TGTGCCAGCAGCCGGGGGGGGATGAACACTGAAGCTTTCTTT.

CDR3: CASSSSGSLSTQYF. CDR3 nucleotide sequence: TGCGCCAGCAGCTCTAGCGGGAGCCTCAGTACGCAGTATTTT. The chain is built from TRBV4-1 and TRBJ2-3, with 10 bases identical to TRBD2. Germline lookup yields CDR1 MGHRA and CDR2 YSYEKL. Unmatched junction bases numbered 7, after V lost 5 bases and J lost 8 bases. CDR3 size: 14 residues.

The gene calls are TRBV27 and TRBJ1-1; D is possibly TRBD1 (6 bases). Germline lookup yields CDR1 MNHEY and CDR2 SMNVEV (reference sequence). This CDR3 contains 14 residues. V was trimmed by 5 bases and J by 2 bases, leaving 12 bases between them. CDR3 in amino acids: CASSIQGINTEAFF. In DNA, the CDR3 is TGTGCCAGCAGTATACAGGGTATTAACACTGAAGCTTTCTTT.

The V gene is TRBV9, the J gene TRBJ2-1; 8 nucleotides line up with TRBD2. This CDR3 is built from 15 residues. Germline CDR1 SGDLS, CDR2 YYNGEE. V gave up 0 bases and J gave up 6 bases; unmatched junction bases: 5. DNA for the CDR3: TGTGCCAGCAGCGTAGGGAGCGGGGGCCTCAATGAGCAGTTCTTC. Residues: CASSVGSGGLNEQFF.

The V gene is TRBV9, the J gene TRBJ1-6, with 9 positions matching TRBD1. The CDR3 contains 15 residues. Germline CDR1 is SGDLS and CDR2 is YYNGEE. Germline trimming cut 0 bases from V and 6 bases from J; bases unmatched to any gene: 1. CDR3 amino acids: CASSVEGQGNSPLHF. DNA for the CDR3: TGTGCCAGCAGCGTAGAGGGACAGGGTAATTCACCCCTCCACTTT. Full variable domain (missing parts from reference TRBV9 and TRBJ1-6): DSGVTQTPKHLITATGQRVTLRCSPRSGDLSVYWYQQSLDQGLQFLIQYYNGEERAKGNILERFSAQQFPDLHSELNLSSLELGDSALYFCASSVEGQGNSPLHFGNGTRLTVT.

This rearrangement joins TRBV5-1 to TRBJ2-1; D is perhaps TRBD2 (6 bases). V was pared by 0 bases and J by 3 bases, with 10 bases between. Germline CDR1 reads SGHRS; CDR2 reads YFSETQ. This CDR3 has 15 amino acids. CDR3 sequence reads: CASSLGGLHYNEQFF. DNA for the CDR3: TGCGCCAGCAGCTTGGGGGGACTTCACTACAATGAGCAGTTCTTC.

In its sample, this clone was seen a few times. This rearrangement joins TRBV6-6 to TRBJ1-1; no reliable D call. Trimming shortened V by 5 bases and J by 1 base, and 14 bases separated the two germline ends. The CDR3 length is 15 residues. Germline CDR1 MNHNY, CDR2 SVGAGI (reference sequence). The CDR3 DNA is TGTGCCAGCAGTGGCCGGTATGAGGGGAACACTGAAGCTTTCTTT. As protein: CASSGRYEGNTEAFF.

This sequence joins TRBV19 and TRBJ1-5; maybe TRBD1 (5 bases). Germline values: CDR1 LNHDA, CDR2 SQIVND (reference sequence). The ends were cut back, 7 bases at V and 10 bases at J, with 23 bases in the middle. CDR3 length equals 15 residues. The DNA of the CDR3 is TGTGCCAGTACCACACCCTGGGGCCGTTTGGAACCCCAGCATTTT. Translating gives CASTTPWGRLEPQHF.

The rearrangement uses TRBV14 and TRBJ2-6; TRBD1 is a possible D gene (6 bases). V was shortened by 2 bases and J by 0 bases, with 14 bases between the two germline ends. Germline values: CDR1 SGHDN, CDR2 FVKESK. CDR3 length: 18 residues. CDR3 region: CASSQFNRALSGANVLTF. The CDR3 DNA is TGTGCCAGCAGCCAATTCAACAGGGCCCTCTCTGGGGCCAACGTCCTGACTTTC. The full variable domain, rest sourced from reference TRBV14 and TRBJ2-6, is EAGVTQFPSHSVIEKGQTVTLRCDPISGHDNLYWYRRVMGKEIKFLLHFVKESKQDESGMPNNRFLAERTGGTYSTLKVQPAELEDSGVYFCASSQFNRALSGANVLTFGAGSRLTVL.

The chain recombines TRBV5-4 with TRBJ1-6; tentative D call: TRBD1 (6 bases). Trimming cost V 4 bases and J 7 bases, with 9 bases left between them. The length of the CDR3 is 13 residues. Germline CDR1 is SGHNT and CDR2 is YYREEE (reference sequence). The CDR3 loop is CASSRTENSPLHF. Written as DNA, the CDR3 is TGTGCCAGCAGCCGGACAGAAAATTCACCCCTCCACTTT.

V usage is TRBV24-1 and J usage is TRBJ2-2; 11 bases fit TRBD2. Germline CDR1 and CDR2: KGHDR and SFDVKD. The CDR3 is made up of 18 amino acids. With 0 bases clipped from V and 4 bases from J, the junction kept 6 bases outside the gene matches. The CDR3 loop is CATSDLASGGSGTGELFF. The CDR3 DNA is TGTGCCACCAGTGATTTGGCTAGCGGGGGGTCGGGCACCGGGGAGCTGTTTTTT.

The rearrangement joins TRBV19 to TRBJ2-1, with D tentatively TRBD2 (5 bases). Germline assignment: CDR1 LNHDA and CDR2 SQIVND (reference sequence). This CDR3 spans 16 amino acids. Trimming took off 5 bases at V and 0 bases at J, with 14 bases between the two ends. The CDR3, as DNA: TGTGCCAGTAGTGGTCCCTTGGGGAGCTCCTACAATGAGCAGTTCTTC. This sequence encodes CASSGPLGSSYNEQFF.

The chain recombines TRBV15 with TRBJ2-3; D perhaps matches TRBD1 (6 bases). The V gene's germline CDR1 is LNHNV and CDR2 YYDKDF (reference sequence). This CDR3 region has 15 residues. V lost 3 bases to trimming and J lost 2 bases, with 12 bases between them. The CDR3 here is CATSRGDTYTDTQYF. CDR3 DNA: TGTGCCACCAGCAGGGGGGACACCTACACAGATACGCAGTATTTT.

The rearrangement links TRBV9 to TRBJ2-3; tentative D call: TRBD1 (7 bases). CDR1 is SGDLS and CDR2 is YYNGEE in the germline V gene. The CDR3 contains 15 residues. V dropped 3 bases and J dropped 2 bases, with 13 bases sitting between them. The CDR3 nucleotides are TGTGCCAGCAGCGCCAGGGGGGTATTCACAGATACGCAGTATTTT. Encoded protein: CASSARGVFTDTQYF.

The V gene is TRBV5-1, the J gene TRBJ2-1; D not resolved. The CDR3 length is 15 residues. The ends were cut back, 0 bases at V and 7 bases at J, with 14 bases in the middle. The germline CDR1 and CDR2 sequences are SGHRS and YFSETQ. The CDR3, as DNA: TGCGCCAGCAGCTTGGCTAGTTACGGTACGAATGAGCAGTTCTTC. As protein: CASSLASYGTNEQFF.

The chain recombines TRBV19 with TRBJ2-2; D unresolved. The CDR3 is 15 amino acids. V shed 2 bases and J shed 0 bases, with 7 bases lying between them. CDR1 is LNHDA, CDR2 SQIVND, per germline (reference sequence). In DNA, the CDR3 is TGTGCCAGTAGTATATCCAGGTCGAACACCGGGGAGCTGTTTTTT. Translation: CASSISRSNTGELFF.

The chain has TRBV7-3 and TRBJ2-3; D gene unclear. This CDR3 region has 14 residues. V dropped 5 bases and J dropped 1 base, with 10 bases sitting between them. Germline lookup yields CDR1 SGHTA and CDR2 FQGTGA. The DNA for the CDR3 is TGTGCCAGCAGCCCCTCCCGGGGCACAGATACGCAGTATTTT. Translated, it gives CASSPSRGTDTQYF.

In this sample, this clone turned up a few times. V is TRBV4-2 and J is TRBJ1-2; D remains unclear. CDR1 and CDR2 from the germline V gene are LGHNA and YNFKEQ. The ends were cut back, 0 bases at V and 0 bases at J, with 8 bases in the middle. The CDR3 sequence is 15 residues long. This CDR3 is CASSQEERSNYGYTF. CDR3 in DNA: TGTGCCAGCAGCCAAGAAGAGCGTTCTAACTATGGCTACACCTTC.